Listed below are T cell receptor beta chains from one sample, sequenced in a study of molecular identifiers for immune sequencing clone quantification. TCRdb re-called the PCR reads with MiXCR, one entry per CDR3 protein. The sample contains about 510,000 distinct CDR3 sequences, about a fifth of which appear only once. Material: naive CD8+ T cells from blood, with Jurkat cell RNA spiked in. These receptor sequences come from a human donor in good health. Some libraries in this study had Jurkat cell RNA spiked in. Both conserved end residues are part of each CDR3. The order of the fields is V gene, J gene, CDR3 protein.

V gene: TRBV6-2/TRBV6-3; J gene: TRBJ1-5; CDR3 protein: CASSYPQPQHF
V gene: TRBV20-1; J gene: TRBJ2-1; CDR3 protein: CSARGWGNEQFF
V gene: TRBV27; J gene: TRBJ2-2; CDR3 protein: CASSPLPGTGGPGELFF
V gene: TRBV2; J gene: TRBJ2-7; CDR3 protein: CASSPTGFDFTYEQYF
V gene: TRBV9; J gene: TRBJ2-2; CDR3 protein: CASSVVGGLGTGELFF
V gene: TRBV27; J gene: TRBJ1-6; CDR3 protein: CASSLSGAANSPLHF
V gene: TRBV4-1; J gene: TRBJ2-7; CDR3 protein: CASSRIERAAYEQYF
V gene: TRBV11-1; J gene: TRBJ2-5; CDR3 protein: CANSPSGVDQETQYF
V gene: TRBV12-3/TRBV12-4; J gene: TRBJ1-5; CDR3 protein: CASSLGGGPYSNQPQHF
V gene: TRBV20-1; J gene: TRBJ2-7; CDR3 protein: CSARTGYEQYF
V gene: TRBV7-2; J gene: TRBJ2-7; CDR3 protein: CASSPGQGLSQYF
V gene: TRBV28; J gene: TRBJ2-7; CDR3 protein: CASSSTGETYEQYF
V gene: TRBV2; J gene: TRBJ1-1; CDR3 protein: CASSEFRAAFF
V gene: TRBV7-9; J gene: TRBJ2-5; CDR3 protein: CASSSTGNPPAQYF
V gene: TRBV7-9; J gene: TRBJ2-7; CDR3 protein: CASSLAVSGRPHEQYF
V gene: TRBV7-9; J gene: TRBJ2-3; CDR3 protein: CASSRSGGRDTQYF
V gene: TRBV5-3; J gene: TRBJ2-7; CDR3 protein: CASSLVQGLSYEQYF
V gene: TRBV4-3; J gene: TRBJ2-7; CDR3 protein: CASSQDLGQGDYEQYF
V gene: TRBV27; J gene: TRBJ1-1; CDR3 protein: CASSYSAENTEAFF
V gene: TRBV7-9; J gene: TRBJ2-2; CDR3 protein: CASSFRRGDGTSGRSGGELFF
V gene: TRBV7-3; J gene: TRBJ2-2; CDR3 protein: CASGLLGEATGGLFF
V gene: TRBV27; J gene: TRBJ2-7; CDR3 protein: CASSLVFGRSSYEQYF
V gene: TRBV28; J gene: TRBJ1-1; CDR3 protein: CASSAQGLNTEAFF
V gene: TRBV28; J gene: TRBJ2-3; CDR3 protein: CASSFWGGNTDTQYF
V gene: TRBV30; J gene: TRBJ2-1; CDR3 protein: CACSGIPPWYNEQFF
V gene: TRBV30; J gene: TRBJ2-3; CDR3 protein: CAWVTGASSTDTQYF
V gene: TRBV25-1; J gene: TRBJ1-5; CDR3 protein: CASSEWDTNQPQHF
V gene: TRBV11-3; J gene: TRBJ1-5; CDR3 protein: CASRRQGEQPQHF
V gene: TRBV24-1; J gene: TRBJ2-7; CDR3 protein: CATSDLGREQYF
V gene: TRBV7-2; J gene: TRBJ1-2; CDR3 protein: CASSLGRVSSIYGYTF
V gene: TRBV4-3; J gene: TRBJ2-5; CDR3 protein: CASSQDLAGVGETQYF
V gene: TRBV30; J gene: TRBJ1-1; CDR3 protein: CAWSAGGAGEAFF
V gene: TRBV9; J gene: TRBJ2-5; CDR3 protein: CASSNDILQETQYF
V gene: TRBV12-3/TRBV12-4; J gene: TRBJ1-5; CDR3 protein: CASSFSGDQPQHF
V gene: TRBV6-5; J gene: TRBJ2-5; CDR3 protein: CASSYGRTGGEAQYF
V gene: TRBV25-1; J gene: TRBJ2-1; CDR3 protein: CASLGAYNEQFF
V gene: TRBV29-1; J gene: TRBJ2-5; CDR3 protein: CSVEDLGLKETQYF
V gene: TRBV29-1; J gene: TRBJ2-7; CDR3 protein: CSVEDTSGSYEQYF
V gene: TRBV20-1; J gene: TRBJ1-1; CDR3 protein: CSARDLRTNTEAFF
V gene: TRBV3-1; J gene: TRBJ2-3; CDR3 protein: CASSSLQTSGTDTQYF
V gene: TRBV20-1; J gene: TRBJ1-4; CDR3 protein: CSARVAQGDEKLFF
V gene: TRBV7-9; J gene: TRBJ1-1; CDR3 protein: CASSGFQNTEAFF
V gene: TRBV6-5; J gene: TRBJ2-3; CDR3 protein: CASSYGLADNTDTQYF
V gene: TRBV4-1; J gene: TRBJ2-7; CDR3 protein: CASSSGTPGRSSYEQYF
V gene: TRBV5-1; J gene: TRBJ2-6; CDR3 protein: CASRESGANVLTF
V gene: TRBV20-1; J gene: TRBJ1-1; CDR3 protein: CSAQGGGQGDTEAFF
V gene: TRBV20-1; J gene: TRBJ1-5; CDR3 protein: CSARVDGNSNQPQHF
V gene: TRBV29-1; J gene: TRBJ2-5; CDR3 protein: CSVEQYQETQYF
V gene: TRBV29-1; J gene: TRBJ2-1; CDR3 protein: CSAEERGNYNEQFF
V gene: TRBV30; J gene: TRBJ2-1; CDR3 protein: CAWSVAYNEQFF
V gene: TRBV20-1; J gene: TRBJ1-1; CDR3 protein: CSARDLRLNTEAFF
V gene: TRBV4-3; J gene: TRBJ1-2; CDR3 protein: CASSPSEGYYGYTF
V gene: TRBV7-9; J gene: TRBJ1-1; CDR3 protein: CGTGLGGVGTEAFF
V gene: TRBV7-9; J gene: TRBJ2-3; CDR3 protein: CASSFVLQGPTDTQYF
V gene: TRBV7-2; J gene: TRBJ1-1; CDR3 protein: CASSAGIYTEAFF
V gene: TRBV7-9; J gene: TRBJ2-1; CDR3 protein: CASSWMREGTIF
V gene: TRBV5-1; J gene: TRBJ1-1; CDR3 protein: CASSLEVENTEAFF
V gene: TRBV27; J gene: TRBJ1-5; CDR3 protein: CASSLTLGNQPQHF